This record looks at one T cell receptor (beta chain) sequence and its context. Its target is unknown. This sample is drawn from a study of identical twins. The study's findings and limits: Part of the zero-insertion signal could reflect confounding by invariant MAIT and iNKT cells. While abundant cord blood beta clonotypes carried fewer insertions, memory repertoires showed no such pattern.

Carrying unique molecular identifiers, the cDNA also gained a universal primer site through template switching. Via MiXCR, TCRdb re-called the 5' RACE reads, giving one row per CDR3 protein. Among approximately 1.8 million distinct CDR3 sequences, 32% were seen once, and the ten largest hold under 0.35%. The CDR3 runs 12 residues. The V gene lost 2 bases and the J gene lost 4 bases, with 8 bases spanning the gap. The germline V gene has CDR1 SQVTM and CDR2 ANQGSEA. The TCR sequence derives from a newborn girl in good health. The sample comprised cord blood. The J gene is TRBJ1-2, the V gene TRBV29-1; weak D call: TRBD1 (5 bases). The CDR3 DNA reads as TGCAGCGTTGAACGGGGGTTCTATGGCTACACCTTC. Translating it yields CSVERGFYGYTF.